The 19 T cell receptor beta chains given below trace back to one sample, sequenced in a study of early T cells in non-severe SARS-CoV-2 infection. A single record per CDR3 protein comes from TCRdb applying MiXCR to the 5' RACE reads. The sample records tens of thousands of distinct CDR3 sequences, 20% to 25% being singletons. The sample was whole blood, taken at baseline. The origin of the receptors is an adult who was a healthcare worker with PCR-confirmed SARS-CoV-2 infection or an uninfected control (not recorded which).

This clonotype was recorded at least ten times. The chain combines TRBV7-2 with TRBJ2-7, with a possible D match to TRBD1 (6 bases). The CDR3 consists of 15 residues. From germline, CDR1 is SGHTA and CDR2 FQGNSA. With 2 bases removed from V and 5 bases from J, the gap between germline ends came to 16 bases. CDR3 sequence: CASSLRGQGSNEQYF. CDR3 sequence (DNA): TGTGCCAGCAGCTTACGCGGGCAGGGGAGTAACGAGCAGTACTTC.

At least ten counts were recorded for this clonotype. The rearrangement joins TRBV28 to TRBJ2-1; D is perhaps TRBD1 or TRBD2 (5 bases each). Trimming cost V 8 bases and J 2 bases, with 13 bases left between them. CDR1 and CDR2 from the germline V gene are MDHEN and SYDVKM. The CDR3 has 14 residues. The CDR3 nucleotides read TGTGCCAGCCGGAGGATGGGGCCCTACAATGAGCAGTTCTTC. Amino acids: CASRRMGPYNEQFF.

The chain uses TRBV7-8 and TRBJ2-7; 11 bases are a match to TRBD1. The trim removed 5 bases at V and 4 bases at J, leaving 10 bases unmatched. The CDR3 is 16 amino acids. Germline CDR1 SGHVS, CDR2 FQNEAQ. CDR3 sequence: CASSADRTGGGYEQYF. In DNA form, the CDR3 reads TGTGCCAGCAGCGCCGATAGGACAGGGGGCGGATACGAGCAGTACTTC.

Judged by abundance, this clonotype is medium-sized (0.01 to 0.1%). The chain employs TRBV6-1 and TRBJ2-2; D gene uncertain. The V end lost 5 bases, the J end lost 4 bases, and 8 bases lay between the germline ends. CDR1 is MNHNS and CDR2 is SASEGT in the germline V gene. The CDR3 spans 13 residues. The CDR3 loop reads CASSYGTTGELFF. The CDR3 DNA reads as TGTGCCAGCAGTTATGGAACCACCGGGGAGCTGTTTTTT.

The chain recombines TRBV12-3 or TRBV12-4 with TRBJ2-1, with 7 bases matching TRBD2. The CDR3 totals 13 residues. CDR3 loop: CATKGEGRYEQFF. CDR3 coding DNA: TGTGCTACCAAAGGGGAGGGGAGGTATGAGCAGTTCTTC.

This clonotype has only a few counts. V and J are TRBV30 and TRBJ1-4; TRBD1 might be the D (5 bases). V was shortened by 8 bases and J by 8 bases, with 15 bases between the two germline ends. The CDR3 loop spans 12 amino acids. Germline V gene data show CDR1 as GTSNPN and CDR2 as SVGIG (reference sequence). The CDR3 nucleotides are TGTGCCGTAGGGGAGGTTTTGGAAAAACTGTTTTTT. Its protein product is CAVGEVLEKLFF.

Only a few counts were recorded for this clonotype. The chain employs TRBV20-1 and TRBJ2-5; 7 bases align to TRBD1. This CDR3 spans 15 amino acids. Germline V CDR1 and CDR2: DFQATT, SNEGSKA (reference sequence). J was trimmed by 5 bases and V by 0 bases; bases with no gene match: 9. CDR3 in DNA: TGCAGTGCTAGAGATCAAAACTACAGGGGTGAGACCCAGTACTTC. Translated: CSARDQNYRGETQYF.

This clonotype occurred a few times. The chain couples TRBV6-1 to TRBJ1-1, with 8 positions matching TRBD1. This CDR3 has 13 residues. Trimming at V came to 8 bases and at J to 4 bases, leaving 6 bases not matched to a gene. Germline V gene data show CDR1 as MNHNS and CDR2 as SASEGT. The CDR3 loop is CASEDRAGTEAFF. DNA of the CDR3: TGTGCCAGCGAGGACAGGGCTGGCACTGAAGCTTTCTTT.

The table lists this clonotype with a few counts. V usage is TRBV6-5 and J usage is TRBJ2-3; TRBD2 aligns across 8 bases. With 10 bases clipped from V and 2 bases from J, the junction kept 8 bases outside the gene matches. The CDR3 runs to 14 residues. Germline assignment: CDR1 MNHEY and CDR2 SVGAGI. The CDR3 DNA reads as TGTGCCACGGGCGGGGGGCCAAACACAGATACGCAGTATTTT. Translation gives CATGGGPNTDTQYF.

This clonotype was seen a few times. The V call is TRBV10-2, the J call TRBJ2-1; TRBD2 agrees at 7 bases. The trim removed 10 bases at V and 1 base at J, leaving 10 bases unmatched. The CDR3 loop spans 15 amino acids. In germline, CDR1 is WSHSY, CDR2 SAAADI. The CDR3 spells CATREGRRSYNEQFF. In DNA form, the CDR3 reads TGCGCCACCAGGGAGGGTCGGAGGTCCTACAATGAGCAGTTCTTC.

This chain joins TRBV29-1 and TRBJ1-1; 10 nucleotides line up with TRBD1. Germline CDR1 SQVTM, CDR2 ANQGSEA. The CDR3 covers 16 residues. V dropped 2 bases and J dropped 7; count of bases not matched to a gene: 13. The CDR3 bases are TGCAGCGTTGAACCGAGGAGGGACAGGGGCGCTAATGAAGCTTTCTTT. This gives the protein CSVEPRRDRGANEAFF.

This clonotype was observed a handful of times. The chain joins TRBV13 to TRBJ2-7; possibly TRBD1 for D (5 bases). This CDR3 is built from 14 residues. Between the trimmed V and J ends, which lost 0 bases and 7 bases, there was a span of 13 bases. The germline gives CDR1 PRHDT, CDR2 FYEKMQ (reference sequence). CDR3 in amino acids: CASSLGGRALEQYF. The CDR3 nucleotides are TGTGCCAGCAGCTTAGGTGGCAGGGCCTTGGAGCAGTACTTC.

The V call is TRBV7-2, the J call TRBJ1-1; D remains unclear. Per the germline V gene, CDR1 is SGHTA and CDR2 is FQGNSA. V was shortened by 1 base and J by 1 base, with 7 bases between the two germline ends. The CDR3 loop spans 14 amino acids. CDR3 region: CASSLGHSNTEAFF. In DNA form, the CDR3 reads TGTGCCAGCAGCTTAGGACATTCGAACACTGAAGCTTTCTTT.

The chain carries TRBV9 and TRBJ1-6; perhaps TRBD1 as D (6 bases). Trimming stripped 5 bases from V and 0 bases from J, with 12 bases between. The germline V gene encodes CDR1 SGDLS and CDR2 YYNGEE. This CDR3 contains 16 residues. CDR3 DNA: TGTGCCAGCAGTAAGGAGACAGGCTCCTATAATTCACCCCTCCACTTT. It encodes CASSKETGSYNSPLHF.

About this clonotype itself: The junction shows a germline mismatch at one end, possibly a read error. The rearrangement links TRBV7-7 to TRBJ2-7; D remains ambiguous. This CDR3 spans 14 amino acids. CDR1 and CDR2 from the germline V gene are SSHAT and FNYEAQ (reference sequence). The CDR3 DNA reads TGTGCTAGCAGCCCCATGCCTGGCTCCTACGAGCAGTACTTC. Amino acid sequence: CASSPMPGSYEQYF.

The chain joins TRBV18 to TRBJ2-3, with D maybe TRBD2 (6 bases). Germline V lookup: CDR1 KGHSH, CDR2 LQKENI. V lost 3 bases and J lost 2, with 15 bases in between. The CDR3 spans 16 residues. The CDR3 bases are TGTGCCAGCTCACCTCCTGGAGGGTCGAACACAGATACGCAGTATTTT. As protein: CASSPPGGSNTDTQYF.

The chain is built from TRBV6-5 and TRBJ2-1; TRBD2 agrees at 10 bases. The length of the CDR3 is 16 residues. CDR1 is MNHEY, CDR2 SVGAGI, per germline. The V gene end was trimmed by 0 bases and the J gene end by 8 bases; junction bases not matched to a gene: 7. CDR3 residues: CASSYSITSGDDEQFF. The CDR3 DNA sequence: TGTGCCAGCAGTTACTCGATAACTAGCGGGGACGATGAGCAGTTCTTC.

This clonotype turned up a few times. CDR3 in amino acids: CASSSLAGTREQYF. The CDR3 DNA reads TGTGCCAGCAGTTCGCTAGCGGGGACGCGAGAGCAGTACTTC. The V call is TRBV12-3 or TRBV12-4, the J call TRBJ2-7; 9 bases agree with TRBD2. CDR3 length equals 14 residues. The V segment lost 4 bases and the J segment 7 bases; nucleotides outside the gene matches: 8.

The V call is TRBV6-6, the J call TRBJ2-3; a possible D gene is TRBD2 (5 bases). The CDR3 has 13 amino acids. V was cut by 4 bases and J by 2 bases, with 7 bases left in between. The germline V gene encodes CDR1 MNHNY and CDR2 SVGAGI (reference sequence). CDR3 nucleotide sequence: TGTGCCAGCAGTTTGCGGGTCACAGATACGCAGTATTTT. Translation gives CASSLRVTDTQYF.